The TCR beta chain under discussion was sequenced for a study of memory CD4+ T cells and cytomegalovirus serostatus. About the study: Healthy Belgian adult donors included roughly ten CMV-positive and some 25 CMV-negative people.

Sequencing was performed with immunoSEQ multiplex PCR; in TCRdb, only in-frame clones are kept and a portion is missing. The sample carries under 75,000 clones, around 81% recorded once. This CDR3 comprises 16 residues. Germline V lookup: CDR1 SEHNR, CDR2 FQNEAQ (reference sequence). V shed 1 base, J shed 2 bases, and the junction held 7 bases outside the gene matches. The sort gate was single viable CD3+CD4+CD8-CD45RO+ cells for memory CD4+ T cells. This clone was picked up a small number of times. This sample includes further DNA sequences coding for the same CDR3. The chain joins TRBV7-9 to TRBJ2-5; 7 positions agree with TRBD1. The receptor was isolated from an adult in good health and CMV-seronegative. Some clones in this sample may be carry-over from other donors' samples. The specimen sequenced was memory CD4+ T cells from blood. The CDR3 loop is CASSLGDRGQQETQYF. The CDR3 coding sequence is TGTGCCAGCAGCTTAGGCGATCGGGGACAGCAAGAGACCCAGTACTTC. The whole variable domain, filled in from reference TRBV7-9 and TRBJ2-5, reads DTGVSQNPRHKITKRGQNVTFRCDPISEHNRLYWYRQTLGQGPEFLTYFQNEAQLEKSRLLSDRFSAERPKGSFSTLEIQRTEQGDSAMYLCASSLGDRGQQETQYFGPGTRLLVL.